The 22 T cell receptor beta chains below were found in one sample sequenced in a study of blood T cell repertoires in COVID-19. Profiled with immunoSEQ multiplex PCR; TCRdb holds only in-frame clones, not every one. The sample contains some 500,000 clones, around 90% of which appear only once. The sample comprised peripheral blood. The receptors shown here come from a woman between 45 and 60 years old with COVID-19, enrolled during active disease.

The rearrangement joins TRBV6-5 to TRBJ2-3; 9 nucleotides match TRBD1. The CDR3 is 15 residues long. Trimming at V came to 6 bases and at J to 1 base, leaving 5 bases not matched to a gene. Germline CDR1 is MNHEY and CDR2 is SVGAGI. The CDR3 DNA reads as TGTGCCAGCAGGCTCCGGGACAGGGGCACAGATACGCAGTATTTT. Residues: CASRLRDRGTDTQYF.

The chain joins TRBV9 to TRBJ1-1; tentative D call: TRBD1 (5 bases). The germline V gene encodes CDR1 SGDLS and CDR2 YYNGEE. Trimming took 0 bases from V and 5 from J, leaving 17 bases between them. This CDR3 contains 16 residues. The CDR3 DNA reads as TGTGCCAGCAGCGTAGCACCGAGCGGGGGGAGGACTGAAGCTTTCTTT. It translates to CASSVAPSGGRTEAFF.

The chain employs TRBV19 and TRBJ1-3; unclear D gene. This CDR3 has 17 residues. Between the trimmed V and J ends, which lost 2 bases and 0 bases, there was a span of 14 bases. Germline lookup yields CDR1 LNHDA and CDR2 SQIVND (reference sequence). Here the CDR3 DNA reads TGTGCCAGTAGTATATCTCGGGATAGGAGCTCTGGAAACACCATATATTTT. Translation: CASSISRDRSSGNTIYF.

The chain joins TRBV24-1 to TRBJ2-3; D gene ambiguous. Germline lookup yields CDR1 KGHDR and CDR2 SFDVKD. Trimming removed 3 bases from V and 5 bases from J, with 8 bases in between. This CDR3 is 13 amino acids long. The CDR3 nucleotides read TGTGCCACCAGTGATGGCAGTTTAGATACGCAGTATTTT. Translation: CATSDGSLDTQYF.

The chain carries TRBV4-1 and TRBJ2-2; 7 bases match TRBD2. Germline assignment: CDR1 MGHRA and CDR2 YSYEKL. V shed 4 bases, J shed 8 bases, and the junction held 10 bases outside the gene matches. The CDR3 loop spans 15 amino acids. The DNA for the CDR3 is TGCGCCAGCAGCCCTAGGGGAGGGAAAAGTGGGGAGCTGTTTTTT. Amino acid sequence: CASSPRGGKSGELFF.

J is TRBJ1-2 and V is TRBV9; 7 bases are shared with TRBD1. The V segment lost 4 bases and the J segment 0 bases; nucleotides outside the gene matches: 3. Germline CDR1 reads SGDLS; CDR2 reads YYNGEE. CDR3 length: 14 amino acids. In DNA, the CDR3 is TGTGCCAGCAGCCTGACAGGGACTAACTATGGCTACACCTTC. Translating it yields CASSLTGTNYGYTF.

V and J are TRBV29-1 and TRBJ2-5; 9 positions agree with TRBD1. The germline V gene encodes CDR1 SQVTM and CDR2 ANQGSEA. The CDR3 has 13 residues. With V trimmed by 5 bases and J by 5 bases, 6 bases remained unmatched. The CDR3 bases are TGCAGCGTTACAGGGGGCGATCTTGAGACCCAGTACTTC. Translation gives CSVTGGDLETQYF.

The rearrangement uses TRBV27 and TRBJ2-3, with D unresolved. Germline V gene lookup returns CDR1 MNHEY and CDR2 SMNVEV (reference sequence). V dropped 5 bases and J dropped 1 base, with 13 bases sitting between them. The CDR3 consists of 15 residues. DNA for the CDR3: TGTGCCAGCAGTCCCTTCTTTGGCCGCACAGATACGCAGTATTTT. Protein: CASSPFFGRTDTQYF.

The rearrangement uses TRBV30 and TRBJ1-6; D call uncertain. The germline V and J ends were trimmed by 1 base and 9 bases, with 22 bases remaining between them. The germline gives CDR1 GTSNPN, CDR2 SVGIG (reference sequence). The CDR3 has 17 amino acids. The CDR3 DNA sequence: TGTGCCTGGAGTGCCCAATACGACCTACGGGGAGGTTCACCCCTCCACTTT. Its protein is CAWSAQYDLRGGSPLHF. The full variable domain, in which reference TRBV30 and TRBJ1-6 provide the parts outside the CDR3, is SQTIHQWPATLVQPVGSPLSLECTVEGTSNPNLYWYRQAAGRGLQLLFYSVGIGQISSEVPQNLSASRPQDRQFILSSKKLLLSDSGFYLCAWSAQYDLRGGSPLHFGNGTRLTVT.

CDR3 sequence: CASSSVQNRGPQHF. The CDR3 nucleotides read TGTGCCAGTAGCAGCGTACAGAATCGGGGGCCCCAGCATTTT. This rearrangement joins TRBV19 to TRBJ1-5; no definite D call. Germline V gives CDR1 LNHDA, CDR2 SQIVND (reference sequence). V lost 6 bases and J 9 bases, leaving 18 bases between the germline ends. The length of the CDR3 is 14 residues.

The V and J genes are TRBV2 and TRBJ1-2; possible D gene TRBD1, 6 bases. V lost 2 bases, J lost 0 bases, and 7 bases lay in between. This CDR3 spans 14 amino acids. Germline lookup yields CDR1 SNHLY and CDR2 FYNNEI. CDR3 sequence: CASSETGSNYGYTF. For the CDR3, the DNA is TGTGCCAGCAGTGAAACAGGGTCTAACTATGGCTACACCTTC.

The CDR3 here is CASSPRGGNNEQFF. CDR3 sequence (DNA): TGTGCCAGCAGCCCTAGGGGGGGGAACAATGAGCAGTTCTTC. The chain carries TRBV11-3 and TRBJ2-1; possibly TRBD2 for D (7 bases). Germline V lookup: CDR1 SGHNT, CDR2 YENEEA. The length of the CDR3 is 14 residues. Trimming shortened V by 5 bases and J by 5 bases, and 13 bases separated the two germline ends.

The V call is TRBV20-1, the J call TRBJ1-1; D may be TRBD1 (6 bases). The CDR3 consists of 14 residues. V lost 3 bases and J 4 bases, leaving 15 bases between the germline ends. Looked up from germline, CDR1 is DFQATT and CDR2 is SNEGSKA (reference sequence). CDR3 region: CSASVGGGTTEAFF. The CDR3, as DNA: TGCAGTGCTAGTGTAGGGGGGGGGACCACTGAAGCTTTCTTT.

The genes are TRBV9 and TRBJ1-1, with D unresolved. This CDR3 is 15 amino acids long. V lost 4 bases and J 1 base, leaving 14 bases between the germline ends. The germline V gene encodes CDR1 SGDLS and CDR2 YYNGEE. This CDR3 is CASSPSGRENTEAFF. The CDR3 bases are TGTGCCAGCAGCCCTAGCGGGCGGGAGAACACTGAAGCTTTCTTT.

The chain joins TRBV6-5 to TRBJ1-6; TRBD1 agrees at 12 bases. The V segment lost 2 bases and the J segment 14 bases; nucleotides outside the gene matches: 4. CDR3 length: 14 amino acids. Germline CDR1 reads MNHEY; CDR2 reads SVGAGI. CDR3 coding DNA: TGTGCCAGCAGTTACCGGGACAGGGGGCTCACCCTCCACTTT. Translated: CASSYRDRGLTLHF.

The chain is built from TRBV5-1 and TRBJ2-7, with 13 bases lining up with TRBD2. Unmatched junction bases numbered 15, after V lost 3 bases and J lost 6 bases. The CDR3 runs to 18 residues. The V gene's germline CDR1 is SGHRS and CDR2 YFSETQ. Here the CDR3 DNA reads TGCGCCAGCAGCTCTCTCGGACTAGCGGGGGTGCCTGGAAGCGAGCAGTACTTC. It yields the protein CASSSLGLAGVPGSEQYF.

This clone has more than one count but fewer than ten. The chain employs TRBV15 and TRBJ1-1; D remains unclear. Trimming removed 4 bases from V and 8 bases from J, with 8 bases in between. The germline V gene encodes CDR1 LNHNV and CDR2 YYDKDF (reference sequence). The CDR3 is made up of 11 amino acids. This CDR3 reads CATSTKSEAFF. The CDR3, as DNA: TGTGCCACCAGCACTAAATCGGAAGCTTTCTTT.

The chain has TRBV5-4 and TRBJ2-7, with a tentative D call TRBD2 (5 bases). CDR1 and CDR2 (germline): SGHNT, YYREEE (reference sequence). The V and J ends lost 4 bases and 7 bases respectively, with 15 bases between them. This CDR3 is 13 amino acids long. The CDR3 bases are TGTGCCAGCAGCCGCGCCCTGAGCGGAGAGCAGTACTTC. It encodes CASSRALSGEQYF.

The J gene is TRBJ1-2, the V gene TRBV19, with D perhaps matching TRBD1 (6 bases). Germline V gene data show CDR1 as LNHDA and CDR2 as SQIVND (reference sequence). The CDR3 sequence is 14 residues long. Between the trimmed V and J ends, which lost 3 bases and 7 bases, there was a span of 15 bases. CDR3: CASSMATGTGGYTF. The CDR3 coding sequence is TGTGCCAGTAGTATGGCCACAGGGACCGGTGGCTACACCTTC.

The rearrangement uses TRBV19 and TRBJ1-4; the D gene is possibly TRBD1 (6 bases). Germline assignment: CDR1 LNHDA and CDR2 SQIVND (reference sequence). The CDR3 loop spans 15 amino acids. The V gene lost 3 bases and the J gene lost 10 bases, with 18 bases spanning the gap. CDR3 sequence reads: CASSIPPRGMVKLFF. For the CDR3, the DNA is TGTGCCAGTAGTATTCCCCCAAGGGGGATGGTAAAACTGTTTTTT.

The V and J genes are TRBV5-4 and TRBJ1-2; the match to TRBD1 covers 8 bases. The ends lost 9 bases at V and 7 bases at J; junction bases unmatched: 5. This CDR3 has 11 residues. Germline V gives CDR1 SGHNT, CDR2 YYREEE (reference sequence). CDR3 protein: CATQGVTGYTF. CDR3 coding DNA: TGTGCCACACAGGGGGTAACTGGCTACACCTTC.

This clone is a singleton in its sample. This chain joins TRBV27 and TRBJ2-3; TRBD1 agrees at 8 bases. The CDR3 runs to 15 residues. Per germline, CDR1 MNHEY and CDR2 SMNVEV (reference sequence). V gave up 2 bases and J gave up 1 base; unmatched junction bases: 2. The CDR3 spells CASSLMDRGTDTQYF. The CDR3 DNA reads TGTGCCAGCAGTTTAATGGACAGGGGCACAGATACGCAGTATTTT.